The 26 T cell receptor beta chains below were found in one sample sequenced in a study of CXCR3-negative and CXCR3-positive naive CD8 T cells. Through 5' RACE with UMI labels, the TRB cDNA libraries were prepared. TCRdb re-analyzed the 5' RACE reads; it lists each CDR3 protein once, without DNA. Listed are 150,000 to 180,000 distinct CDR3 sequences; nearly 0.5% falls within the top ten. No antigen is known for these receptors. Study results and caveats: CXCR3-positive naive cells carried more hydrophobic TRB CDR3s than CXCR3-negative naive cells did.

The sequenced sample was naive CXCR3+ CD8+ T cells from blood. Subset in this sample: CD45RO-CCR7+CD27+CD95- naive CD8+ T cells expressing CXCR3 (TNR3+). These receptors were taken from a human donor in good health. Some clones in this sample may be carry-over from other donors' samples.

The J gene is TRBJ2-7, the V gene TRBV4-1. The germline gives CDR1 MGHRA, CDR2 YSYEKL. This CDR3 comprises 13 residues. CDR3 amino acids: CASSQWPGPRQYF.

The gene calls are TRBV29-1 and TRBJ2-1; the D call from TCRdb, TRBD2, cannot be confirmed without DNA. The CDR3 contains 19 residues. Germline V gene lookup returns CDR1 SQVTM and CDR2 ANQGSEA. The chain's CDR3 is CSVEGVAGGSAGSYNEQFF.

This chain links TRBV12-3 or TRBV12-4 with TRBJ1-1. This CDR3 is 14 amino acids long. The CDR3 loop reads CASSLNTLNTEAFF.

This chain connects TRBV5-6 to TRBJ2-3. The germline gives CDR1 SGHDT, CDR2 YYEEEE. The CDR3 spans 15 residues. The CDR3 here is CASSLGGVTTDTQYF.

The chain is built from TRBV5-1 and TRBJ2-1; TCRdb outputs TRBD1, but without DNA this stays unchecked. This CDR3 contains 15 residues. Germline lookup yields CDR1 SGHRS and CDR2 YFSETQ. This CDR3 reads CASSLDRGRNNEQFF.

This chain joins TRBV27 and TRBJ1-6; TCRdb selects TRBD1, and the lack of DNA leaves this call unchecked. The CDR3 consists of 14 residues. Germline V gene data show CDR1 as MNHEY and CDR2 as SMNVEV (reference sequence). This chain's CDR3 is CASSLAGLYSPLHF.

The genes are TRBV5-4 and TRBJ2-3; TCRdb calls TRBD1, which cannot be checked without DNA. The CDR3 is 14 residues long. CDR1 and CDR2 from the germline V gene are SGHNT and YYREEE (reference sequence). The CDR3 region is CASSLGQRTDTQYF.

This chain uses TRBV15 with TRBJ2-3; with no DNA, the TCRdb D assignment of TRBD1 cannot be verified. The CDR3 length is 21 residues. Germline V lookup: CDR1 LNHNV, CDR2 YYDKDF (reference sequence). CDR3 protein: CATSRDRVRTGLPRGTDTQYF.

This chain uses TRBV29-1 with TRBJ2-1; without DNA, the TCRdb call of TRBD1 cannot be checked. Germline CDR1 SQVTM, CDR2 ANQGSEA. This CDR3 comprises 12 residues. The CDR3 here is CSVEDRTGEQFF.

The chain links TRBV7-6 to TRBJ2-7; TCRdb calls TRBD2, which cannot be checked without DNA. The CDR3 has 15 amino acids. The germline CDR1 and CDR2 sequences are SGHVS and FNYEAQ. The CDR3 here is CASSRTSGRAGEQYF.

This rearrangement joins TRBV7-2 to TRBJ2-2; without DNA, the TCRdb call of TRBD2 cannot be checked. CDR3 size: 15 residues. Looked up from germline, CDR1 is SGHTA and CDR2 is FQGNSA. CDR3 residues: CASSFVGGHTGELFF.

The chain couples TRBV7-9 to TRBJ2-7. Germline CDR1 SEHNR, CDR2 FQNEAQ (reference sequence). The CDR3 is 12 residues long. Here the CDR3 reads CASSTSAREQYF. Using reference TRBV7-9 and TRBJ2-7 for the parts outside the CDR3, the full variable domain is DTGVSQNPRHKITKRGQNVTFRCDPISEHNRLYWYRQTLGQGPEFLTYFQNEAQLEKSRLLSDRFSAERPKGSFSTLEIQRTEQGDSAMYLCASSTSAREQYFGPGTRLTVT.

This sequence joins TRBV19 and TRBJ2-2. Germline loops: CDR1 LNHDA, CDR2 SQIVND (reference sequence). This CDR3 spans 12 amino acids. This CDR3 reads CATSVRTGELFF.

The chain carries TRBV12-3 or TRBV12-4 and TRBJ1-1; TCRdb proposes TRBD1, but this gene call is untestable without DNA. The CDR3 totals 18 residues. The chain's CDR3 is CASSSIPIQGGWNTEAFF.

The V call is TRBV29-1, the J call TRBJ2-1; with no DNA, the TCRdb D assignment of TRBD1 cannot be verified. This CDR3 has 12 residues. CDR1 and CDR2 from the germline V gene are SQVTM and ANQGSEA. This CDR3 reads CSVVTGGDEQFF.

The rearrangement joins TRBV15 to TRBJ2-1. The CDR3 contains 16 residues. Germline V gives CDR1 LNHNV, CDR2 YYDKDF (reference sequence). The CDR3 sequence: CATSRVKVFPYNEQFF.

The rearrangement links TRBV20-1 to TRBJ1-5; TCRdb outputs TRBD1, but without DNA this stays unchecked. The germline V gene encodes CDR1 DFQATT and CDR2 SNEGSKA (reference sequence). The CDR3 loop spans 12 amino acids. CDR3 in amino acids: CSAGESNQPQHF.

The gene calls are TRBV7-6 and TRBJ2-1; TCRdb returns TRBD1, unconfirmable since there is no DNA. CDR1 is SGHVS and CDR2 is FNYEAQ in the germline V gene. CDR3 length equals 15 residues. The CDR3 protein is CASSELAGAINEQFF.

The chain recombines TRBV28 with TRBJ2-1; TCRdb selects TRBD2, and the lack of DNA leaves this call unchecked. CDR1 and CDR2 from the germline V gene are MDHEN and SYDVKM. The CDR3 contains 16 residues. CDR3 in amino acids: CASGTSGGPSYNEQFF.

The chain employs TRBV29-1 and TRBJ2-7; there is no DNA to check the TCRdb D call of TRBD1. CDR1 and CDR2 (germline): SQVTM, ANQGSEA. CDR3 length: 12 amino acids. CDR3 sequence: CSYRDISYEQYF.

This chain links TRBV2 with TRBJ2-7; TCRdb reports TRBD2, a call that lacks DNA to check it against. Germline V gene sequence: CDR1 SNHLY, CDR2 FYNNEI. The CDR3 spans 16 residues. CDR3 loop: CASSTWTSGSTNEQYF.

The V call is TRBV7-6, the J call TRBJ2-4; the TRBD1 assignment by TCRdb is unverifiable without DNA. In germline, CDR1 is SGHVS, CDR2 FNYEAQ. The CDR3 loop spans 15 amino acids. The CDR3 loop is CASSSQGGAKNIQYF. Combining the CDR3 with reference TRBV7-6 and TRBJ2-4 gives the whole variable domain GAGVSQSPRYKVTKRGQDVALRCDPISGHVSLYWYRQALGQGPEFLTYFNYEAQQDKSGLPNDRFSAERPEGSISTLTIQRTEQRDSAMYRCASSSQGGAKNIQYFGAGTRLSVL.

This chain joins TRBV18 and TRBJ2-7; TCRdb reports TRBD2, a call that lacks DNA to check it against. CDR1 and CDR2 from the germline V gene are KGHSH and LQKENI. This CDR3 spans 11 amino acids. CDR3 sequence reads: CASSPRDGVPF.

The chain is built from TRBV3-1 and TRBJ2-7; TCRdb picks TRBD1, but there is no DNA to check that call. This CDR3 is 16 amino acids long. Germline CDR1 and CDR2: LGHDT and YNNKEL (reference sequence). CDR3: CASSQGPGRGAYEQYF.

The CDR3 loop is CASGAPGERPYEQYF. The chain recombines TRBV6-1 with TRBJ2-7; TCRdb indicates TRBD1, and absent DNA this call remains unverified. Germline CDR1 MNHNS, CDR2 SASEGT. The CDR3 sequence is 15 residues long.

This chain's CDR3 is CASSIVVIYGLGFGGHNEQFF. The V and J genes are TRBV19 and TRBJ2-1; TCRdb picks TRBD2, but there is no DNA to check that call. CDR1 and CDR2 (germline): LNHDA, SQIVND (reference sequence). The CDR3 covers 21 residues.